The TCR beta chain described here comes from a study of blood T cell repertoires in COVID-19. The overall study: The samples span acute and convalescent COVID-19 from the United States, Italy and Spain. The cDNA or gDNA used as material had been derived from T cells, B-cell-depleted T cells, or PBMCs.

Germline loops: CDR1 SGHNT, CDR2 YYREEE (reference sequence). The CDR3 runs to 14 residues. Trimming stripped 4 bases from V and 0 bases from J, with 8 bases between. In the original analysis: Nucleated cell counts were estimated from reference gene primer amplification. The table came from immunoSEQ multiplex PCR; TCRdb's copy has only in-frame clones and leaves some out. D and trimming come from the DNA, and the V and J calls and clone size come from that table. The table lists roughly 250,000 clones, over 75% of them singletons, with 8% to 9.5% in the top ten. Specimen: peripheral blood. This TCR was recovered from a human donor in a cohort sampled during active COVID-19. V usage is TRBV5-4 and J usage is TRBJ2-1; D is unclear. CDR3 sequence reads: CASSLSLSYNEQFF. Here the CDR3 DNA reads TGTGCCAGCAGCCTGTCTCTCTCCTACAATGAGCAGTTCTTC. The complete variable domain, with remaining parts taken from reference TRBV5-4 and TRBJ2-1, reads ETGVTQSPTHLIKTRGQQVTLRCSSQSGHNTVSWYQQALGQGPQFIFQYYREEENGRGNFPPRFSGLQFPNYSSELNVNALELDDSALYLCASSLSLSYNEQFFGPGTRLTVL.